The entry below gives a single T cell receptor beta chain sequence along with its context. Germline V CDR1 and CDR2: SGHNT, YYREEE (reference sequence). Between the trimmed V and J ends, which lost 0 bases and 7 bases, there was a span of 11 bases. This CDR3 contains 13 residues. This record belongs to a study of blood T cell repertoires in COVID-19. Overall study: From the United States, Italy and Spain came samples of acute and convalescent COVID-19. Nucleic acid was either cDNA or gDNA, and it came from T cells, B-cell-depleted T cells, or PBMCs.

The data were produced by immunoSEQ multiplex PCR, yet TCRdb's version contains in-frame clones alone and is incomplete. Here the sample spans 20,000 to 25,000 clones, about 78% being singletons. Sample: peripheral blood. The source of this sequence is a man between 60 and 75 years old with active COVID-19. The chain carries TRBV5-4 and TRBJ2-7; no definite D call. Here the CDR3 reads CASSLAPPTEQYF. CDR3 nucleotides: TGTGCCAGCAGCTTGGCCCCCCCCACAGAGCAGTACTTC.